These T cell receptor beta chains were read from a single sample in a study of cytomegalovirus exposure and HLA in healthy donors. The data were produced by immunoSEQ multiplex PCR, yet TCRdb's version contains in-frame clones alone and is incomplete. The table records about 130,000 clones, more than 80% of them present only once. Sample: PBMCs. These receptors were taken from a woman in her thirties in good health and CMV-seropositive. Both conserved end residues are part of each CDR3. Each record gives: D gene, V gene, clone size, J gene, CDR3 protein, CDR3 DNA. The D gene is left open where the match is weak. Part of the rows lack a size; the others show once, few, many or a class for expanded clones.

d_call: TRBD2; v_call: TRBV27; clone_size: few; j_call: TRBJ2-7; cdr3_aa: CASSLYSGRASEQYF; cdr3_nt: TGTGCCAGCAGTTTGTATAGCGGGAGGGCCTCCGAGCAGTACTTC
d_call: TRBD1; v_call: TRBV2; clone_size: .; j_call: TRBJ1-1; cdr3_aa: CASSERRGQYTEAFF; cdr3_nt: TGTGCCAGCAGTGAAAGGAGGGGGCAGTACACTGAAGCTTTCTTT
d_call: .; v_call: TRBV5-1; clone_size: .; j_call: TRBJ2-7; cdr3_aa: CASSLDKYEQYF; cdr3_nt: TGCGCCAGCAGCTTGGACAAGTACGAGCAGTACTTC
d_call: .; v_call: TRBV10-3; clone_size: .; j_call: TRBJ2-7; cdr3_aa: CATQDGISYEQYF; cdr3_nt: TGTGCCACCCAGGACGGGATCTCCTACGAGCAGTACTTC
d_call: TRBD1; v_call: TRBV13; clone_size: .; j_call: TRBJ1-3; cdr3_aa: CASSHGTVSGNTIYF; cdr3_nt: TGTGCCAGCAGCCACGGGACAGTCTCTGGAAACACCATATATTTT
d_call: .; v_call: TRBV4-1; clone_size: .; j_call: TRBJ2-3; cdr3_aa: CASSQDRSGDTQYF; cdr3_nt: TGCGCCAGCAGCCAAGATAGGTCGGGAGATACGCAGTATTTT
d_call: .; v_call: TRBV7-9; clone_size: .; j_call: TRBJ1-2; cdr3_aa: CASSLVGGSYGYTF; cdr3_nt: TGTGCCAGCAGCTTAGTTGGGGGCTCCTATGGCTACACCTTC
d_call: TRBD1; v_call: TRBV7-9; clone_size: .; j_call: TRBJ1-1; cdr3_aa: CSSSTRPTGLGTEAFF; cdr3_nt: TGTTCCAGCAGCACGCGGCCGACAGGGTTGGGCACTGAAGCTTTCTTT
d_call: .; v_call: TRBV4-1; clone_size: once; j_call: TRBJ2-7; cdr3_aa: CASSHPTYEQYF; cdr3_nt: TGCGCCAGCAGCCACCCCACCTACGAGCAGTACTTC
d_call: .; v_call: TRBV7-9; clone_size: .; j_call: TRBJ2-7; cdr3_aa: CASSLRAGVSSYEQYF; cdr3_nt: TGTGCCAGCAGCTTGCGTGCCGGGGTCAGCTCCTACGAGCAGTACTTC
d_call: TRBD2; v_call: TRBV5-4; clone_size: .; j_call: TRBJ2-1; cdr3_aa: CASSPRLANEQFF; cdr3_nt: TGTGCCAGCAGCCCAAGACTAGCCAATGAGCAGTTCTTC
d_call: .; v_call: TRBV9; clone_size: .; j_call: TRBJ2-5; cdr3_aa: CASSVGGGHETQYF; cdr3_nt: TGTGCCAGCAGCGTAGGGGGGGGGCATGAGACCCAGTACTTC
d_call: TRBD1; v_call: TRBV19; clone_size: .; j_call: TRBJ1-1; cdr3_aa: CASSRQGARTEAFF; cdr3_nt: TGTGCCAGTAGTCGACAGGGGGCGAGGACTGAAGCTTTCTTT
d_call: TRBD1; v_call: TRBV19; clone_size: .; j_call: TRBJ1-1; cdr3_aa: CASSHRDRVLNPNTEAFF; cdr3_nt: TGTGCCAGTAGTCACCGGGACAGGGTCCTAAACCCGAACACTGAAGCTTTCTTT
d_call: TRBD2; v_call: TRBV6-5; clone_size: .; j_call: TRBJ2-2; cdr3_aa: CASSFLAGPRTGELFF; cdr3_nt: TGTGCCAGCAGTTTCTTAGCGGGCCCGAGGACCGGGGAGCTGTTTTTT
d_call: .; v_call: TRBV5-1; clone_size: .; j_call: TRBJ1-1; cdr3_aa: CASSLDGGSTEAFF; cdr3_nt: TGCGCCAGCAGCTTGGATGGGGGGAGCACTGAAGCTTTCTTT
d_call: TRBD1; v_call: TRBV19; clone_size: .; j_call: TRBJ1-1; cdr3_aa: CASRPDRDTEAFF; cdr3_nt: TGTGCCAGTAGGCCTGACAGGGACACTGAAGCTTTCTTT
d_call: TRBD2; v_call: TRBV30; clone_size: .; j_call: TRBJ2-7; cdr3_aa: CAWSIGLAYEQYF; cdr3_nt: TGTGCCTGGAGTATAGGACTAGCATACGAGCAGTACTTC
d_call: TRBD2; v_call: TRBV7-7; clone_size: .; j_call: TRBJ2-5; cdr3_aa: CASSPSGEETQYF; cdr3_nt: TGTGCCAGCAGCCCTAGCGGGGAAGAGACCCAGTACTTC
d_call: .; v_call: TRBV13; clone_size: .; j_call: TRBJ2-1; cdr3_aa: CASSLVRRNEQFF; cdr3_nt: TGTGCCAGCAGCTTAGTTCGCAGGAATGAGCAGTTCTTC
d_call: .; v_call: TRBV7-9; clone_size: .; j_call: TRBJ2-6; cdr3_aa: CASSRAYSGANVLTF; cdr3_nt: TGTGCCAGCAGCCGAGCCTACTCTGGGGCCAACGTCCTGACTTTC
d_call: .; v_call: TRBV2; clone_size: .; j_call: TRBJ2-7; cdr3_aa: CASSERIGNYEQYF; cdr3_nt: TGTGCCAGCAGTGAAAGGATCGGGAACTACGAGCAGTACTTC
d_call: .; v_call: TRBV4-1; clone_size: .; j_call: TRBJ1-5; cdr3_aa: CASSQDPGDRQPQHF; cdr3_nt: TGCGCCAGCAGCCAAGATCCCGGTGATCGTCAGCCCCAGCATTTT
d_call: TRBD1; v_call: TRBV6-5; clone_size: .; j_call: TRBJ1-2; cdr3_aa: CASSYGTESNGYTF; cdr3_nt: TGTGCCAGCAGTTATGGGACAGAGAGTAATGGCTACACCTTC
d_call: .; v_call: TRBV29-1; clone_size: .; j_call: TRBJ2-5; cdr3_aa: CSVGGGVIGETQYF; cdr3_nt: TGCAGCGTTGGAGGCGGAGTTATTGGAGAGACCCAGTACTTC